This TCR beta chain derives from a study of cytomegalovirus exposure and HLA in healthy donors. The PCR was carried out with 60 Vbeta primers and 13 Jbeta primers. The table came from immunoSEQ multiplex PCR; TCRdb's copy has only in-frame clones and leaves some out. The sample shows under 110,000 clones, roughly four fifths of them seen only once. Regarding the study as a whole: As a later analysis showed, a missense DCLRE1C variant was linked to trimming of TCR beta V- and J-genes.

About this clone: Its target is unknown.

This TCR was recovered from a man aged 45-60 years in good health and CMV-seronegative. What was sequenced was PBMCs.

The CDR3 DNA follows: TGTGCCATCAGGGGGACAGGGAGGGACGGCTACACCTTC. Encoded protein: CAIRGTGRDGYTF. The gene calls are TRBV10-3 and TRBJ1-2, with TRBD1 matching 9 bases. With V trimmed by 6 bases and J by 8 bases, 7 bases remained unmatched. The CDR3 loop spans 13 amino acids. Germline V lookup: CDR1 ENHRY, CDR2 SYGVKD.